These 5 T cell receptor beta chains were sequenced from one sample in a study of cytomegalovirus exposure and HLA in healthy donors. The primer mix had 60 Vbeta and 13 Jbeta primers. TCRdb's copy holds only in-frame clones and misses some; the assay was immunoSEQ multiplex PCR. In the table there are approximately 100,000 clones, around 79% of which are singletons. Sequenced material: PBMCs. Receptors were obtained from a woman in her thirties or forties in good health and CMV-seronegative.

The chain combines TRBV5-1 with TRBJ2-7; a possible D gene is TRBD1 (5 bases). The CDR3 has 13 amino acids. V lost 3 bases and J 2 bases, leaving 9 bases between the germline ends. The germline CDR1 and CDR2 sequences are SGHRS and YFSETQ. The CDR3 DNA reads as TGCGCCAGCAGCTCTTCAGGGACCTACGAGCAGTACTTC. It specifies CASSSSGTYEQYF.

The chain links TRBV6-5 to TRBJ2-7; possible D gene TRBD2, 6 bases. CDR3 length: 14 amino acids. Germline V gene lookup returns CDR1 MNHEY and CDR2 SVGAGI. Trimming pared 6 bases from V and 7 bases from J, leaving 19 bases between. For the CDR3, the DNA is TGTGCCAGCAGCTCTAGACCTGCCGCGGGGGAGCAGTACTTC. Its translation: CASSSRPAAGEQYF.

V usage is TRBV27 and J usage is TRBJ1-1; D unclear. V was cut by 1 base and J by 1 base, with 10 bases left in between. This CDR3 is 15 amino acids long. Looked up from germline, CDR1 is MNHEY and CDR2 is SMNVEV (reference sequence). The CDR3 sequence: CASSLYEGENTEAFF. The DNA of the CDR3 is TGTGCCAGCAGTTTATATGAGGGAGAGAACACTGAAGCTTTCTTT.

This clone is a singleton in its sample. The chain links TRBV9 to TRBJ2-7, with 12 nucleotides matching TRBD2. There are 15 residues in the CDR3. Losses at the gene ends were 3 bases for V and 6 bases for J; bases not matched to a gene: 7. The V gene's germline CDR1 is SGDLS and CDR2 YYNGEE. As DNA, the CDR3 is TGTGCCAGCAGCGCATCTAGCGGGAGGGCCGGCGAGCAGTACTTC. Its translation is CASSASSGRAGEQYF.

The chain links TRBV13 to TRBJ2-6, with D possibly TRBD2 on 5 matching bases. In germline, CDR1 is PRHDT, CDR2 FYEKMQ (reference sequence). The CDR3 covers 17 residues. The V end was cut by 6 bases, the J end by 2 bases, with 17 bases between. The CDR3 loop is CASRKVASRTGANVLTF. The DNA for the CDR3 is TGTGCCAGCAGAAAGGTGGCTAGCAGGACTGGGGCCAACGTCCTGACTTTC.